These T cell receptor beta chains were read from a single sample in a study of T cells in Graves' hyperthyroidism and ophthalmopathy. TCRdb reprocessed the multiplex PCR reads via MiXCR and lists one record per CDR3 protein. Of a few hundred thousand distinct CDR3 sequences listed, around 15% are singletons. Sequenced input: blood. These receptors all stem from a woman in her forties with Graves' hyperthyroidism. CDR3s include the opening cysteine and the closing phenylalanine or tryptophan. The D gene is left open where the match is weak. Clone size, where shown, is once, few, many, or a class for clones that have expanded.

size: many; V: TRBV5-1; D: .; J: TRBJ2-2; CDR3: CASSLRRVYTGELFF; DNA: TGCGCCAGCAGCTTGAGGAGGGTATACACCGGGGAGCTGTTTTTT
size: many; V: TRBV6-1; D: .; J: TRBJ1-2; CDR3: CASREQPNYGYTF; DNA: TGTGCCAGCAGGGAACAACCTAACTATGGCTACACCTTC
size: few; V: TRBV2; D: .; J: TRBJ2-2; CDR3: CASSKGREGTGELFF; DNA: TGTGCCAGCAGCAAAGGGCGGGAAGGCACCGGGGAGCTGTTTTTT
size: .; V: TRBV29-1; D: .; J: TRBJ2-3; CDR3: CSVEWGRTDTQYF; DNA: TGCAGCGTTGAATGGGGCCGTACAGATACGCAGTATTTT
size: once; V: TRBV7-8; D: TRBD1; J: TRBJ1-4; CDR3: CASSVTGSGNEKLFF; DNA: TGTGCCAGCAGCGTGACAGGGTCGGGTAATGAAAAACTGTTTTTT
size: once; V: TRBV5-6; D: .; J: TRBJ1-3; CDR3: CASSSGPLDGNTIYF; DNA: TGTGCCAGCAGCTCCGGGCCCCTCGATGGAAACACCATATATTTT
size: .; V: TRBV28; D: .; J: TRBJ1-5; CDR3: CASSFPGRGGGSNQPQHF; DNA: TGTGCCAGCAGTTTTCCGGGCCGGGGAGGCGGTAGCAATCAGCCCCAGCATTTT
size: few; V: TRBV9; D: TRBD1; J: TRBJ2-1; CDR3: CASSHQTGGEQFF; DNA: TGTGCCAGCAGCCATCAAACAGGGGGTGAGCAGTTCTTC
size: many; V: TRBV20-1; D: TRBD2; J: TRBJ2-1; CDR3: CSAIAGKGTKKQFF; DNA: TGCAGTGCTATAGCGGGAAAGGGGACAAAGAAGCAGTTCTTC
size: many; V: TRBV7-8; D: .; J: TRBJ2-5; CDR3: CASSMAWDTKYF; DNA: TGTGCCAGCAGCATGGCGTGGGACACCAAGTACTTC
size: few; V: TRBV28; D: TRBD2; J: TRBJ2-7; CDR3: CASSFNLGLASYEQYF; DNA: TGTGCCAGCAGTTTTAATCTCGGACTAGCCTCCTACGAGCAGTACTTC
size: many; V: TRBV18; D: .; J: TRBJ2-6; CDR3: CASSPGSANVLTF; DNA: TGTGCCAGCTCACCAGGTTCCGCCAACGTCCTGACTTTC
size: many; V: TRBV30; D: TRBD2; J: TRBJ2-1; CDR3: CAWSASGRAYNEQFF; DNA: TGTGCCTGGAGCGCTAGCGGGAGAGCCTACAATGAGCAGTTCTTC
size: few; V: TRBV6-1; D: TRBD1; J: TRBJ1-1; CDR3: CASRATGGTEAFF; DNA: TGTGCCAGCAGGGCCACAGGGGGGACTGAAGCTTTCTTT